The entry below gives a single T cell receptor beta chain sequence along with its context. The antigen remains unidentified. These data belong to a study of shared clonotypes between healthy human individuals. In the source study's methods: Without quality scores, immunoSEQ junctional reads could not be filtered like full-length reads. Sequencing used immunoSEQ multiplex PCR; TCRdb keeps in-frame clones, though not all of them. V and J calls and clone size are given by that table; D and trimming were obtained from the DNA. In the table there are around 690,000 clones, less than 95% of which are singletons. This CDR3 spans 15 amino acids. The J segment lost 1 base and the V segment lost 5 bases, leaving 5 bases of the junction unmatched. Per the germline V gene, CDR1 is MNHNY and CDR2 is SVGAGI (reference sequence). Study-wide findings and caveats: Donors were few, which limited the genetic and exposure-history diversity represented. Rarefaction analysis demonstrated incomplete sorted-subset sequencing notwithstanding large depth.

The sequencing input was memory CD8+ T cells from PBMCs. Subset described: CD45RO+ cells pooled with CCR7-negative TemRA cells. The receptor was isolated from a man younger than 30 in good health. Some clones in this sample may be carry-over from other donors' samples. The V gene is TRBV6-6, the J gene TRBJ1-3; 7 nucleotides match TRBD1. CDR3 in amino acids: CASSRDRSSGNTIYF. The DNA for the CDR3 is TGTGCCAGCAGTCGGGACAGATCGTCTGGAAACACCATATATTTT.